This T cell receptor beta chain was sequenced for a study of T cells in Graves' hyperthyroidism and ophthalmopathy. Amplification yielded TCR beta CDR3 regions, with RNA transcripts as the source. A set of HTBI primers served as the primers for a first-round RT-PCR of the TCR CDR3. TCRdb re-analysed the multiplex PCR reads in MiXCR, keeping a single row per CDR3 protein. The sample yields over 700,000 distinct CDR3 sequences, over 35% seen once. Study-wide results and caveats: Among thyroid clonotypes expanded above 0.001, most also appeared in blood.

Each patient was aged 18 to 65 and had newly diagnosed hyperthyroidism of under 2 months' duration. In the case of this clonotype: Antigen unknown.

This CDR3 comprises 14 residues. Germline V gene sequence: CDR1 DFQATT, CDR2 SNEGSKA (reference sequence). V dropped 3 bases and J dropped 1 base, with 9 bases sitting between them. Specimen: blood. The chain combines TRBV20-1 with TRBJ2-2; D gene unclear. This clonotype was obtained from a middle-aged woman with Graves' hyperthyroidism. The CDR3 here is CSASPQMNTGELFF. Written as DNA, the CDR3 is TGCAGTGCTAGTCCCCAGATGAACACCGGGGAGCTGTTTTTT.